Following are 29 T cell receptor beta chains from one sample sequenced in a study of CD8+CD57+ T cells in acquired aplastic anemia. Individuals selected for sequencing had exhibited CD8+CD57+ cell expansion on flow cytometry. Using genomic DNA as the template, TCR beta VDJ and CDR3 profiling was carried out. TCRdb ran MiXCR on the reads and lists one entry per CDR3 protein. The table shows some 170,000 distinct CDR3 sequences, with about three fifths occurring only once. The sample taken for sequencing was sorted CD4+, CD8+, or CD8+CD57+ T cells (not recorded which) from PBMCs. The receptors originated from a human donor with aplastic anemia.

The DNA of the CDR3 is TGTGCCAGCAGTTATTCCAACCAGGGGTGGGGAAACACCATATATTTT. Encoded protein: CASSYSNQGWGNTIYF. V usage is TRBV6-5 and J usage is TRBJ1-3, with D perhaps TRBD1 (6 bases). V lost 3 bases, J lost 4 bases, and 16 bases lay in between. Germline CDR1 MNHEY, CDR2 SVGAGI. The CDR3 length is 16 residues.

The V gene is TRBV7-4, the J gene TRBJ1-1, with TRBD1 matching 9 bases. The CDR3 extends over 15 amino acids. V lost 5 bases and J lost 7; bases outside the gene matches: 11. CDR1 SGHVT and CDR2 SQSDAQ come from the germline V gene. The CDR3 DNA sequence: TGTGCCAGCAGCCCACAGGGGACAGGGAATGTTGAAGCTTTCTTT. Translating gives CASSPQGTGNVEAFF.

The chain links TRBV20-1 to TRBJ2-5, with 15 bases matching TRBD2. This CDR3 has 14 amino acids. Germline trimming cut 5 bases from V and 5 bases from J; bases unmatched to any gene: 3. Germline loops: CDR1 DFQATT, CDR2 SNEGSKA (reference sequence). The CDR3 DNA follows: TGCAGTGCTGGACTAGCGGGGGGGCGCGAGACCCAGTACTTC. Amino acids: CSAGLAGGRETQYF.

In this sample, this clonotype turned up a few times. This CDR3 reads CASSRRGMWTDTQYF. The CDR3 coding sequence is TGTGCCAGCAGCCGGCGGGGGATGTGGACAGATACGCAGTATTTT. The V and J genes are TRBV4-2 and TRBJ2-3, with 7 bases lining up with TRBD2. The CDR3 runs to 15 residues. J was trimmed by 3 bases and V by 4 bases; bases with no gene match: 7. Per the germline V gene, CDR1 is LGHNA and CDR2 is YNFKEQ.

The V gene is TRBV10-3, the J gene TRBJ2-7; the match to TRBD1 covers 9 bases. Germline V gives CDR1 ENHRY, CDR2 SYGVKD. V lost 3 bases and J lost 5; bases outside the gene matches: 11. The CDR3 spans 16 residues. CDR3 nucleotide sequence: TGTGCCATCAGTGATAGGGACAGGGAAGGCATCGACGAGCAGTACTTC. Amino acid sequence: CAISDRDREGIDEQYF.

The sample holds a few counts of this clonotype. This chain links TRBV20-1 with TRBJ2-7; 10 bases are shared with TRBD1. With V trimmed by 5 bases and J by 5 bases, 9 bases remained unmatched. The CDR3 has 14 amino acids. Germline V gives CDR1 DFQATT, CDR2 SNEGSKA (reference sequence). The CDR3 is CSAQYGTGAHEQYF. CDR3 nucleotides: TGCAGTGCTCAATACGGGACAGGGGCCCACGAGCAGTACTTC.

The chain recombines TRBV2 with TRBJ1-5, with D possibly TRBD1 on 5 matching bases. The CDR3 contains 13 residues. The V end was cut by 7 bases, the J end by 1 base, with 8 bases between. Germline assignment: CDR1 SNHLY and CDR2 FYNNEI. CDR3 sequence: CASKRDSNQPQHF. Written as DNA, the CDR3 is TGTGCCAGCAAGAGGGACAGCAATCAGCCCCAGCATTTT.

The V call is TRBV15, the J call TRBJ2-1; 11 nucleotides match TRBD2. The CDR3 consists of 15 residues. Trimming took 8 bases from V and 5 from J; bases not matched to a gene: 8. Germline V gene sequence: CDR1 LNHNV, CDR2 YYDKDF (reference sequence). Here the CDR3 reads CATGVAGGLHNEQFF. CDR3 DNA sequence: TGTGCCACCGGGGTAGCGGGAGGGTTACACAATGAGCAGTTCTTC.

V gene TRBV7-6 combines with J gene TRBJ1-6; D remains unclear. Germline lookup yields CDR1 SGHVS and CDR2 FNYEAQ. V lost 0 bases to trimming and J lost 7 bases, with 1 base between them. This CDR3 is built from 12 residues. The CDR3 nucleotides are TGTGCCAGCAGCTTAGCGAATTCACCCCTCCACTTT. This sequence encodes CASSLANSPLHF.

This clonotype was recorded many times. The chain carries TRBV7-8 and TRBJ1-1; 10 bases line up with TRBD1. V shed 5 bases and J 5 bases; nucleotides not matched to a gene: 8. This CDR3 spans 15 amino acids. Per the germline V gene, CDR1 is SGHVS and CDR2 is FQNEAQ. CDR3 in amino acids: CASSNTGTGETEAFF. In DNA, the CDR3 is TGTGCCAGCAGCAACACCGGGACAGGGGAAACTGAAGCTTTCTTT.

This chain connects TRBV2 to TRBJ2-1; 7 positions agree with TRBD1. The V gene end was trimmed by 11 bases and the J gene end by 2 bases; junction bases not matched to a gene: 6. This CDR3 is built from 13 residues. The germline gives CDR1 SNHLY, CDR2 FYNNEI. DNA of the CDR3: TGTGCCGTACGACAGGGCCCCTACAATGAGCAGTTCTTC. It yields the protein CAVRQGPYNEQFF. Together with reference TRBV2 and TRBJ2-1, the CDR3 gives the full variable domain: EPEVTQTPSHQVTQMGQEVILRCVPISNHLYFYWYRQILGQKVEFLVSFYNNEISEKSEIFDDQFSVERPDGSNFTLKIRSTKLEDSAMYFCAVRQGPYNEQFFGPGTRLTVL.

The V call is TRBV7-2, the J call TRBJ2-1; no definite D call. Germline CDR1 reads SGHTA; CDR2 reads FQGNSA. V was trimmed by 4 bases and J by 0 bases, leaving 7 bases between them. The CDR3 is 14 amino acids. The CDR3 bases are TGTGCCAGCAGCTCCCAAAGCTCCTACAATGAGCAGTTCTTC. It yields the protein CASSSQSSYNEQFF.

The V call is TRBV9, the J call TRBJ1-6; D call uncertain. CDR3 length equals 15 residues. V lost 4 bases and J 7 bases, leaving 15 bases between the germline ends. Per the germline V gene, CDR1 is SGDLS and CDR2 is YYNGEE. DNA of the CDR3: TGTGCCAGCAGCTTAGCTTGGACGGGGAATTCACCCCTCCACTTT. Translating it yields CASSLAWTGNSPLHF. Supplemented by reference TRBV9 and TRBJ1-6, the full variable domain reads DSGVTQTPKHLITATGQRVTLRCSPRSGDLSVYWYQQSLDQGLQFLIQYYNGEERAKGNILERFSAQQFPDLHSELNLSSLELGDSALYFCASSLAWTGNSPLHFGNGTRLTVT.

CDR3 region: CASSPRLAAPSGANVLTF. The CDR3, as DNA: TGTGCCAGCAGCCCTAGACTAGCGGCCCCCTCTGGGGCCAACGTCCTGACTTTC. The chain recombines TRBV9 with TRBJ2-6; TRBD2 agrees at 9 bases. The CDR3 contains 18 residues. The V gene end was trimmed by 4 bases and the J gene end by 0 bases; junction bases not matched to a gene: 8. Looked up from germline, CDR1 is SGDLS and CDR2 is YYNGEE. Full variable domain (remainder filled in from reference TRBV9 and TRBJ2-6): DSGVTQTPKHLITATGQRVTLRCSPRSGDLSVYWYQQSLDQGLQFLIQYYNGEERAKGNILERFSAQQFPDLHSELNLSSLELGDSALYFCASSPRLAAPSGANVLTFGAGSRLTVL.

The chain links TRBV20-1 to TRBJ1-2, with unresolved D. CDR1 and CDR2 from the germline V gene are DFQATT and SNEGSKA (reference sequence). Deletions cut 3 bases from V and 4 bases from J, with 9 bases between. This CDR3 spans 12 amino acids. CDR3 protein: CSASPSPYGYTF. As DNA, the CDR3 is TGCAGTGCTAGTCCGTCGCCCTATGGCTACACCTTC.

This clonotype was detected a few times. V is TRBV7-6 and J is TRBJ2-7; D assignment may be TRBD1 or TRBD2 (5 bases each). The CDR3 has 15 residues. Germline V CDR1 and CDR2: SGHVS, FNYEAQ. The V end lost 5 bases, the J end lost 4 bases, and 18 bases lay between the germline ends. Here the CDR3 reads CASSPQQGERYEQYF. The DNA of the CDR3 is TGTGCCAGCAGCCCACAGCAGGGAGAGAGATACGAGCAGTACTTC.

The rearrangement uses TRBV19 and TRBJ1-5; weak D call: TRBD1 (6 bases). The germline V gene encodes CDR1 LNHDA and CDR2 SQIVND (reference sequence). The CDR3 contains 14 residues. Trimming took 5 bases from V and 1 from J, leaving 9 bases between them. This CDR3 is CASSPGHSNQPQHF. The CDR3, as DNA: TGTGCCAGTAGTCCGGGACACAGCAATCAGCCCCAGCATTTT.

This chain joins TRBV12-5 and TRBJ2-7; D might be TRBD1 or TRBD2, each matching 5 bases. Trimming cost V 7 bases and J 5 bases, with 15 bases left between them. The CDR3 runs 13 residues. Germline V gene data show CDR1 as LGHNT and CDR2 as FRNRAP. The CDR3 DNA is TGTGCTAGTGCCCCTGCCGGGGCACACGAGCAGTACTTC. Its protein product is CASAPAGAHEQYF. The full variable domain, rest sourced from reference TRBV12-5 and TRBJ2-7, is DARVTQTPRHKVTEMGQEVTMRCQPILGHNTVFWYRQTMMQGLELLAYFRNRAPLDDSGMPKDRFSAEMPDATLATLKIQPSEPRDSAVYFCASAPAGAHEQYFGPGTRLTVT.

In its sample, this clonotype was seen once. V usage is TRBV7-3 and J usage is TRBJ2-5, with D unresolved. V dropped 4 bases and J dropped 4 bases, with 13 bases sitting between them. Per germline, CDR1 SGHTA and CDR2 FQGTGA. This CDR3 contains 14 residues. DNA for the CDR3: TGTGCCAGCAGCTCCCACATGGGTATAGAGACCCAGTACTTC. Its translation is CASSSHMGIETQYF.

This clonotype was detected only a few times. The rearrangement uses TRBV11-2 and TRBJ2-1, with TRBD2 identical over 7 bases. This CDR3 spans 15 amino acids. Germline CDR1 is SGHAT and CDR2 is FQNNGV. Trimming removed 5 bases from V and 7 bases from J; junction bases left unmatched: 11. CDR3 amino acids: CASSPKRGGANEQFF. DNA for the CDR3: TGTGCCAGCAGCCCAAAGCGGGGCGGAGCAAATGAGCAGTTCTTC. Variable domain in full (rest from reference TRBV11-2 and TRBJ2-1): EAGVAQSPRYKIIEKRQSVAFWCNPISGHATLYWYQQILGQGPKLLIQFQNNGVVDDSQLPKDRFSAERLKGVDSTLKIQPAKLEDSAVYLCASSPKRGGANEQFFGPGTRLTVL.

Points on this clonotype: The germline gene is not matched at one end of the junction; a read error may be the cause. This sequence joins TRBV2 and TRBJ1-6; the match to TRBD1 covers 11 bases. The germline V gene encodes CDR1 SNHLY and CDR2 FYNNEI. The CDR3 is 13 amino acids. The CDR3 nucleotides are TGTGCCAGCCGGGACAGGGGGAATTCGCCCCTCCACTTT. Translating it yields CASRDRGNSPLHF.

This rearrangement joins TRBV7-8 to TRBJ2-7; the match to TRBD2 covers 10 bases. CDR1 and CDR2 from the germline V gene are SGHVS and FQNEAQ. With 3 bases clipped from V and 2 bases from J, the junction kept 4 bases outside the gene matches. CDR3 length: 15 amino acids. DNA for the CDR3: TGTGCCAGCAGCTTGCTCGGACTAGCGGCCTACGAGCAGTACTTC. It is translated as CASSLLGLAAYEQYF.

The rearrangement links TRBV4-1 to TRBJ2-3; D tentatively fits TRBD1 or TRBD2 (5 bases each). CDR1 and CDR2 (germline): MGHRA, YSYEKL. The germline V and J ends were trimmed by 3 bases and 0 bases, with 13 bases remaining between them. The CDR3 extends over 16 amino acids. CDR3 DNA: TGCGCCAGCAGCCATTCACGGGGCCCTAGCACAGATACGCAGTATTTT. Its translation: CASSHSRGPSTDTQYF.

This clonotype was seen ten or more times. The chain has TRBV3-1 and TRBJ1-6, with D perhaps matching TRBD1 (6 bases). The germline V and J ends were trimmed by 4 bases and 7 bases, with 14 bases remaining between them. This CDR3 has 15 residues. The germline V gene encodes CDR1 LGHDT and CDR2 YNNKEL (reference sequence). DNA of the CDR3: TGTGCCAGCAGCCCTGACAGGAGAAACAATTCACCCCTCCACTTT. This encodes CASSPDRRNNSPLHF.

This clonotype appeared many times. V usage is TRBV2 and J usage is TRBJ1-5; D remains ambiguous. CDR1 SNHLY and CDR2 FYNNEI come from the germline V gene. Trimming pared 5 bases from V and 0 bases from J, leaving 8 bases between. The CDR3 runs 14 residues. The CDR3 coding sequence is TGTGCCAGCAGTTCGTGGGGTAGCAATCAGCCCCAGCATTTT. It translates to CASSSWGSNQPQHF.

The chain combines TRBV29-1 with TRBJ2-5; a possible D gene is TRBD1 (6 bases). Germline CDR1 SQVTM, CDR2 ANQGSEA. V was trimmed by 3 bases and J by 6 bases, leaving 14 bases between them. The CDR3 covers 13 residues. The CDR3 here is CSVEVGGVKTQYF. The CDR3 DNA reads as TGCAGCGTTGAGGTAGGGGGAGTAAAGACCCAGTACTTC.

The V gene is TRBV20-1, the J gene TRBJ2-7; possible D gene TRBD2, 6 bases. CDR3 length: 14 residues. Germline CDR1 and CDR2: DFQATT and SNEGSKA (reference sequence). Trimming shortened V by 4 bases and J by 1 base, and 14 bases separated the two germline ends. The CDR3 region has the DNA TGCAGTGCTAACCCCCCTCGGGGGTCCTACGAGCAGTACTTC. Protein product: CSANPPRGSYEQYF.

This clonotype came up many times. V gene TRBV4-1 combines with J gene TRBJ1-2; TRBD1 aligns across 7 bases. CDR1 is MGHRA and CDR2 is YSYEKL in the germline V gene. This CDR3 is 15 amino acids long. J lost 4 bases, V lost 4 bases, and 9 bases had no gene match. DNA for the CDR3: TGCGCCAGCAGCCTTAACAGAGGGGGCGTCTATGGCTACACCTTC. Translation: CASSLNRGGVYGYTF.

A remark on this clonotype: A much larger clone sits a single nucleotide away, making a read error possible. V is TRBV4-1 and J is TRBJ2-7; 8 nucleotides match TRBD2. Unmatched junction bases numbered 9, after V lost 1 base and J lost 7 bases. The CDR3 sequence is 15 residues long. Germline CDR1 is MGHRA and CDR2 is YSYEKL. The CDR3 loop reads CASSQVAGGYNEQYF. In nucleotides, the CDR3 is TGCGCCAGCAGCCAAGTGGCGGGGGGTTACAATGAGCAGTACTTC.